Listed here is a single TCR beta chain. The sample is drawn from a study of cytomegalovirus exposure and HLA in healthy donors. Study details: Clustering assigned about 76% of the approximately 400 genotyped donors to the Caucasian-associated ancestry cluster.

V dropped 2 bases and J dropped 8; count of bases not matched to a gene: 2. The CDR3 loop spans 14 amino acids. CDR1 and CDR2 (germline): PRHDT, FYEKMQ (reference sequence). A multiplex PCR was run with 60 Vbeta primers and 13 Jbeta primers. Generated by immunoSEQ multiplex PCR, the TCRdb table keeps only in-frame clones and is missing some. Seen here are 150,000 to 200,000 clones, around four fifths observed once, and the top ten hold roughly 4%. Sample: PBMCs. The gene calls are TRBV13 and TRBJ1-6; 8 positions match TRBD1. The source of this sequence is a man aged 45-60 years in good health and CMV-seropositive. The CDR3 loop is CASSLNRGDSPLHF. The CDR3 DNA reads TGTGCCAGCAGCTTAAACAGGGGGGATTCACCCCTCCACTTT.